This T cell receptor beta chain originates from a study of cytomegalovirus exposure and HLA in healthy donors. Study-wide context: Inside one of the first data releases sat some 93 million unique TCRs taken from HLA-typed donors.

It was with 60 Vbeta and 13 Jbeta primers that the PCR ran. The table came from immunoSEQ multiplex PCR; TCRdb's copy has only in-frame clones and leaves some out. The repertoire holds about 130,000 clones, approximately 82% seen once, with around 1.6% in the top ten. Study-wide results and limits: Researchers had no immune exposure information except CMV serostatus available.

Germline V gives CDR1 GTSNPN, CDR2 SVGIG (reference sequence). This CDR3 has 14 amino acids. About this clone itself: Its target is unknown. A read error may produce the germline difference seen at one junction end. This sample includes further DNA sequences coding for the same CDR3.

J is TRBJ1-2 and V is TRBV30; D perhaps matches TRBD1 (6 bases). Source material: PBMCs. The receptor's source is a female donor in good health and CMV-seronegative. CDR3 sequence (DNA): TGTGCCTGGAGGGACAGTCTAAGTGGCTATGGCTACACTTTC. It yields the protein CAWRDSLSGYGYTF.